This TCR beta chain was sequenced for a study of Graves' ophthalmopathy and Graves' hyperthyroidism. Whole-study context: No progression to ophthalmopathy over 18 months defined stable hyperthyroidism. Overall study results and limits: In blood appeared most of the expanded thyroid clonotypes whose frequency exceeded 0.001.

Trimming cost V 6 bases and J 6 bases, with 14 bases left between them. CDR1 is MNHEY, CDR2 SVGAGI, per germline. This CDR3 comprises 13 residues. Transcripts of RNA were the source for amplifying TCR beta CDR3 regions. Amplification began with first-round RT-PCR using HTBI primers, then second-round multiplex PCR was performed. One entry per CDR3 protein results from TCRdb running MiXCR on the multiplex PCR reads. This table holds some 1.1 million distinct CDR3 sequences, 36% found once. Hyperthyroidism patients were newly diagnosed, ill under 2 months, and aged 18 to 65 years. Concerning this clonotype itself: The antigen is unknown.

Sequencing was carried out using peripheral blood or thyroid tissue (not recorded which). This clonotype originated in an adult man with Graves' hyperthyroidism. The rearrangement links TRBV6-5 to TRBJ1-1; D remains unclear. CDR3 region: CASSPLNSAEAFF. In DNA form, the CDR3 reads TGTGCCAGCAGCCCACTGAACTCCGCTGAAGCTTTCTTT.